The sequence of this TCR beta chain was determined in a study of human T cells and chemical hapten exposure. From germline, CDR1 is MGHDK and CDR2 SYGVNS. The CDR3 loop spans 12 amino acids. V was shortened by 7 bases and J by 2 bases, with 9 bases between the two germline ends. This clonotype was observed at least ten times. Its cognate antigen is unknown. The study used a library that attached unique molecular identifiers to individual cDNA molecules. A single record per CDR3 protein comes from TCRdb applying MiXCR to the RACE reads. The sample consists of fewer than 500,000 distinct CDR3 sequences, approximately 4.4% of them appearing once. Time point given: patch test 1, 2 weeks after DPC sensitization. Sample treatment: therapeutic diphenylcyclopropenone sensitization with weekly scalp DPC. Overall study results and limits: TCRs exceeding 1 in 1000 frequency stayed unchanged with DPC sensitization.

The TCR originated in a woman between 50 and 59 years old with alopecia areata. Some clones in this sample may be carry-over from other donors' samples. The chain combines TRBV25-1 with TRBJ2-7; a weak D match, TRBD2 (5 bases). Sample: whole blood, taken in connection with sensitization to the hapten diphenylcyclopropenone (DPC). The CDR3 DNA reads TGTGCCAGCACCAGCGGTCCCTACGAGCAGTACTTC. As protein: CASTSGPYEQYF.